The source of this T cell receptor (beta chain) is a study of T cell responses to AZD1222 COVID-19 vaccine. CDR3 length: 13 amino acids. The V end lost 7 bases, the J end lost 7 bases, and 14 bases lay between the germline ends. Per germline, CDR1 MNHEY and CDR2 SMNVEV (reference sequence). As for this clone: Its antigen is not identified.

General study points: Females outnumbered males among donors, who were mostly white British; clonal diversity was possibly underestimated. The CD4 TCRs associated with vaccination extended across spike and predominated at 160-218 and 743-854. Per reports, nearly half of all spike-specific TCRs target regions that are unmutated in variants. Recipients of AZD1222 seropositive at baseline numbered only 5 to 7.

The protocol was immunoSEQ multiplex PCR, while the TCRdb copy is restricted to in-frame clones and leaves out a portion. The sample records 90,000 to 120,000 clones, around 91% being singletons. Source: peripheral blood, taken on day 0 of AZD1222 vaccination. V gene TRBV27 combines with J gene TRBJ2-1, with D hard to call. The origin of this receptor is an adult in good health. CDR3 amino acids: CASIGQAPNEQFF. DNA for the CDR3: TGTGCCAGCATAGGTCAAGCTCCAAATGAGCAGTTCTTC.